This is a list of T cell receptor beta chains from one sample in a study of T cell responses to AZD1222 COVID-19 vaccine. Clones were sequenced by immunoSEQ multiplex PCR, and TCRdb holds only the in-frame ones, with some missing. The sample records about 140,000 clones, about nine tenths being singletons. The sample was peripheral blood, taken on day 0 of AZD1222 vaccination. Receptor source: an adult in good health. Each CDR3 is given with its conserved first and last residue. A D gene is named only where the DNA matches it firmly. Expanded clones get a size class; other rows say once, few or many, or leave the size out.

TRBD1 | TRBJ2-2 | TRBV19 | . | TGTGCCAGTAGTCCCGACAGGGCGGGTACCGGGGAGCTGTTTTTT | CASSPDRAGTGELFF
TRBD1 | TRBJ1-1 | TRBV4-1 | . | TGCGCCAGCAGCCAAGTTTTGGGGACAGGGGGATTCACTGAAGCTTTCTTT | CASSQVLGTGGFTEAFF
TRBD1 | TRBJ2-2 | TRBV5-6 | . | TGTGCCAGCAGCACAGGGACAGGGAGAGCCGGGGAGCTGTTTTTT | CASSTGTGRAGELFF
. | TRBJ1-5 | TRBV15 | . | TGTGCCACCAGCAGAACGGGGAGCAATCAGCCCCAGCATTTT | CATSRTGSNQPQHF
. | TRBJ1-1 | TRBV19 | . | TGTGCCAGTAGAAGTCAACCCGCTGGTGGTGAAGCTTTCTTT | CASRSQPAGGEAFF
TRBD1 | TRBJ1-4 | TRBV11-2 | . | TGTGCCAGCAGCCACGGGACAGTTGCAACTAATGAAAAACTGTTTTTT | CASSHGTVATNEKLFF
TRBD2 | TRBJ2-7 | TRBV25-1 | . | TGTGCCAGCAGTGACGGGACTAGCGTCTTAGCCGAGCAGTACTTC | CASSDGTSVLAEQYF
TRBD1 | TRBJ1-1 | TRBV5-1 | . | TGCGCCAGCAGCTCGGGGACAGCGGCGCGAGCTTTCTTT | CASSSGTAARAFF
TRBD1 | TRBJ1-5 | TRBV28 | . | TGTGCCAGCTTGCAGGGGGGAAATCAGCCCCAGCATTTT | CASLQGGNQPQHF
. | TRBJ2-7 | TRBV29-1 | . | TGCAGCGTTCAAGGTCGGAACTACGAGCAGTACTTC | CSVQGRNYEQYF
TRBD2 | TRBJ2-1 | TRBV5-4 | . | TGTGCCAGCAGCCCGAGTTTTGTTAGCGGGGACGATGAGCAGTTCTTC | CASSPSFVSGDDEQFF
. | TRBJ1-1 | TRBV7-2 | few | TGTGCCAGCAGCTTGAGCAGGAACACTGAAGCTTTCTTT | CASSLSRNTEAFF
. | TRBJ1-5 | TRBV11-2 | once | TGTGCCAGCAGCTTAGACAGGGGCCAAGGTCAGCCCCAGCATTTT | CASSLDRGQGQPQHF
. | TRBJ1-2 | TRBV5-5 | . | TGTGCCAGCAGCCTCTCCGGACAGACAACTAACTATGGCTACACCTTC | CASSLSGQTTNYGYTF
. | TRBJ2-1 | TRBV7-9 | . | TGTGCCAGCTGGGGGGACTCCTACAATGAGCAGTTCTTC | CASWGDSYNEQFF
. | TRBJ1-5 | TRBV7-9 | few | TGTGCCAGCAGCTACGGAGAAAATCAGCCCCAGCATTTT | CASSYGENQPQHF
. | TRBJ1-1 | TRBV28 | . | TGTGCCAGCAGGGGGTGGGGCACTGAAGCTTTCTTT | CASRGWGTEAFF
. | TRBJ1-1 | TRBV7-8 | . | TGTGCCAGCAGTCAAGGGAGGGGGGTAAGCACTGAAGCTTTCTTT | CASSQGRGVSTEAFF
TRBD2 | TRBJ2-2 | TRBV5-5 | . | TGTGCCAGCAGCTTGTCCCTAGCGGGGGCCCCGAACACCGGGGAGCTGTTTTTT | CASSLSLAGAPNTGELFF
. | TRBJ2-2 | TRBV3-1/TRBV3-2 | . | TGTGCCAGCAGCCCCCAGGGTAGCGCCCGCGGGGAGCTGTTTTTT | CASSPQGSARGELFF
. | TRBJ1-2 | TRBV18 | . | TGTGCCAGCTCACCATCTGGTAGGGCCCCCCTTTCGGTCTACACCTTC | CASSPSGRAPLSVYTF
. | TRBJ1-1 | TRBV5-4 | . | TGTGCCAGCAGCCCCGAGAGGGGAACCCTCGTGAACACTGAAGCTTTCTTT | CASSPERGTLVNTEAFF
. | TRBJ2-2 | TRBV7-2 | . | TGTGCCAGCAGCTTAGGTCCCCCAACGGGGGCCAGATACACCGGGGAGCTGTTTTTT | CASSLGPPTGARYTGELFF
. | TRBJ1-5 | TRBV7-9 | . | TGTGCCAGCAGCCCCGGGGGGGGGCGGATGGGTCAGCCCCAGCATTTT | CASSPGGGRMGQPQHF
. | TRBJ1-6 | TRBV27 | . | TGTGCCAGCAGTCGAATGGACTCCTATAATTCACCCCTCCACTTT | CASSRMDSYNSPLHF
TRBD2 | TRBJ2-2 | TRBV12-3/TRBV12-4 | . | TGTGCCAGCAAGGGACTAGCCACCGGGGAGCTGTTTTTT | CASKGLATGELFF
. | TRBJ2-5 | TRBV14 | . | TGTGCCAGCAGCCAAGGGAGAGAGACCCAGTACTTC | CASSQGRETQYF
. | TRBJ2-5 | TRBV27 | . | TGTGCCAGCAGTTTCGGGCGCCAGGGAGTTAGGGAGACCCAGTACTTC | CASSFGRQGVRETQYF
. | TRBJ2-5 | TRBV6-2/TRBV6-3 | . | TGTGCCAGCAGTTACGGCGCAGGGAAGGAGACCCAGTACTTC | CASSYGAGKETQYF
. | TRBJ2-7 | TRBV6-5 | . | TGTGCCAGCAGTTACGGGACTTTCGGGGAGCAGTACTTC | CASSYGTFGEQYF
. | TRBJ1-3 | TRBV28 | once | TGTGCCAGCGGAGATCCCGGGACATCTGGAAACACCATATATTTT | CASGDPGTSGNTIYF
. | TRBJ1-1 | TRBV7-2 | . | TGTGCCAGCAGCGCCTTAGGAGGGAGCACTGAAGCTTTCTTT | CASSALGGSTEAFF
TRBD1 | TRBJ1-3 | TRBV15 | . | TGTGCCACCAGCAGAGGGCCCCGACAGGGTATCTCTGGAAACACCATATATTTT | CATSRGPRQGISGNTIYF
. | TRBJ2-1 | TRBV30 | . | TGTGCCTGGAGTAAGGAGGATGAGCAGTTCTTC | CAWSKEDEQFF
. | TRBJ2-7 | TRBV7-9 | . | TGTGCCAGCAGCTTAGACCCCCCTTTAGGTGGGACCTCCTACGAGCAGTACTTC | CASSLDPPLGGTSYEQYF
. | TRBJ1-5 | TRBV6-5 | . | TGTGCCAGCAGCACGACCTCTGGCGATCAGCCCCAGCATTTT | CASSTTSGDQPQHF
. | TRBJ1-3 | TRBV4-2 | . | TGTGCCAGCAGCCAAGATGTGGGCAGCGGGTCTGGAAACACCATATATTTT | CASSQDVGSGSGNTIYF
. | TRBJ1-1 | TRBV7-3 | once | TGTGCCAGCAGCCCCACTGAAGCTTTCTTT | CASSPTEAFF
. | TRBJ1-2 | TRBV7-8 | few | TGTGCCAGCAGCTTGGGGCAGGGTGCCGCGGATGGCTACACCTTC | CASSLGQGAADGYTF
. | TRBJ1-2 | TRBV18 | . | TGTGCCAGCTCACCGGGGTTTCCCGATGGCTACACCTTC | CASSPGFPDGYTF
TRBD1 | TRBJ1-1 | TRBV3-1/TRBV3-2 | . | TGTGCCAGCAGCCAAGATCCGGGACAGGGGCGTGAAGCTTTCTTT | CASSQDPGQGREAFF
. | TRBJ1-5 | TRBV27 | . | TGTGCCAGCAGTCCCTCGGCGGTTCGATATCAGCCCCAGCATTTT | CASSPSAVRYQPQHF
. | TRBJ1-3 | TRBV7-2 | once | TGTGCCAGCAGCCCCTGGGCCTCCTCTGGAAACACCATATATTTT | CASSPWASSGNTIYF
TRBD2 | TRBJ2-7 | TRBV30 | . | TGTGCCTGGAGGATGGGGGGGGAGCAGTACTTC | CAWRMGGEQYF
. | TRBJ1-2 | TRBV11-2 | . | TGTGCCAGCAGCTTAGGGACAGACTATGGCTACACCTTC | CASSLGTDYGYTF
. | TRBJ2-5 | TRBV9 | . | TGTGCCAGCAGCCCACAGGGCCAAGAGACCCAGTACTTC | CASSPQGQETQYF
. | TRBJ1-6 | TRBV7-6 | . | TGTGCCAGCAGCTTAGAAGGGGGTTTTAATTCACCCCTCCACTTT | CASSLEGGFNSPLHF
. | TRBJ1-5 | TRBV6-1 | . | TGTGCCAGCAGTGAACGGGCGTTAGGGGCTAGCAATCAGCCCCAGCATTTT | CASSERALGASNQPQHF
. | TRBJ2-2 | TRBV5-1 | . | TGCGCCAGCAGCTTGAATTCCCAGAGGATAACCGGGGAGCTGTTTTTT | CASSLNSQRITGELFF
. | TRBJ1-1 | TRBV12-3/TRBV12-4 | . | TGTGCCAGCAGTTTACCCTCCACCGTTGAAGCTTTCTTT | CASSLPSTVEAFF
. | TRBJ2-1 | TRBV19 | . | TGTGCCAGTAGTAGCCGGGACGCTGGCTCCTACAATGAGCAGTTCTTC | CASSSRDAGSYNEQFF
TRBD1 | TRBJ2-3 | TRBV11-2 | . | TGTGCCACCCAGGGGGCGCGGACAGATACGCAGTATTTT | CATQGARTDTQYF
. | TRBJ1-5 | TRBV12-5 | . | TGTGCTAGTGGTAGATTAGGGGATCAGCCCCAGCATTTT | CASGRLGDQPQHF
. | TRBJ1-2 | TRBV10-1 | once | TGCGCCAGCAGTCAGTATGGGGACTATGGCTACACCTTC | CASSQYGDYGYTF
. | TRBJ1-2 | TRBV6-5 | . | TGTGCCAGCAGTTACAGGGACTCGACCTATGGCTACACCTTC | CASSYRDSTYGYTF